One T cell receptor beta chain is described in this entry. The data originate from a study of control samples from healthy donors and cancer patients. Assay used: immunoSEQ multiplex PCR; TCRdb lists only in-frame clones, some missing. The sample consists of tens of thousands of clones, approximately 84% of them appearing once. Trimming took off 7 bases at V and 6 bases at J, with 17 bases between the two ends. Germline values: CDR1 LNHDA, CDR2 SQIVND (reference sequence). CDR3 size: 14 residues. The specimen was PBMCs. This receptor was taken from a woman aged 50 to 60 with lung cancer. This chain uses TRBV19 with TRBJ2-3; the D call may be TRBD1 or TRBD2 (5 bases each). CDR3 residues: CASKGSTSVDTQYF. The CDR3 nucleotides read TGTGCCAGTAAGGGGAGTACCTCGGTTGATACGCAGTATTTT.